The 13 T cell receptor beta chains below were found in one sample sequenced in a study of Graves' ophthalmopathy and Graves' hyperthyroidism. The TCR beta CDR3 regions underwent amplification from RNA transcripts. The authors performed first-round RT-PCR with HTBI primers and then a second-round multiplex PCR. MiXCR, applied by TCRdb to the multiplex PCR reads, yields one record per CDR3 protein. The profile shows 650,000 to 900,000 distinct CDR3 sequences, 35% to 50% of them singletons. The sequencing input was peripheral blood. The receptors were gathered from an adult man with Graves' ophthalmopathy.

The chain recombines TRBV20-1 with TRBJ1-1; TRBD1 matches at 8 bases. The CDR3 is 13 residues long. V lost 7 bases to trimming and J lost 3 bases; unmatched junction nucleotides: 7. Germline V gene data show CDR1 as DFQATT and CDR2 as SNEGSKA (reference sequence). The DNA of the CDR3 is TGCAGTGTGCCAGGGGGCTGGGACACTGAAGCTTTCTTT. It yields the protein CSVPGGWDTEAFF.

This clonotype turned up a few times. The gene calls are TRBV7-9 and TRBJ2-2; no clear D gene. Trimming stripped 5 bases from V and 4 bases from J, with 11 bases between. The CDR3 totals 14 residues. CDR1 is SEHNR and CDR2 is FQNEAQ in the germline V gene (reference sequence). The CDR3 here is CASSRTLGTGELFF. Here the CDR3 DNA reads TGTGCCAGCAGCCGGACCCTGGGCACCGGGGAGCTGTTTTTT.

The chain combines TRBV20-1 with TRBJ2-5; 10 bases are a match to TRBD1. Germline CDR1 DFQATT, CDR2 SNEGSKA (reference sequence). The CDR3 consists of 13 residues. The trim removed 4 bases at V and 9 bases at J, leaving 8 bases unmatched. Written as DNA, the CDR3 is TGCAGTGCTACCGGGACAGGGGACCAGCCCCAGTACTTC. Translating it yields CSATGTGDQPQYF.

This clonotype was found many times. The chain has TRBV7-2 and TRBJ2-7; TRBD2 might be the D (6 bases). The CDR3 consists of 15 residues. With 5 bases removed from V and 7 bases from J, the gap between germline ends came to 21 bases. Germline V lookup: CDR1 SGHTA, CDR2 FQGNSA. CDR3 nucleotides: TGTGCCAGCAGCCCCTTCCCCCGGGGGAGAGGAGAGCAGTACTTC. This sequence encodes CASSPFPRGRGEQYF.

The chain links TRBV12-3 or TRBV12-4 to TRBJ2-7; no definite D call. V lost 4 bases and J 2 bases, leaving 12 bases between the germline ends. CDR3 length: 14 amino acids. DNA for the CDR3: TGTGCCAGCAGTTACTCTGAGTTGCCCTACGAGCAGTACTTC. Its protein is CASSYSELPYEQYF.

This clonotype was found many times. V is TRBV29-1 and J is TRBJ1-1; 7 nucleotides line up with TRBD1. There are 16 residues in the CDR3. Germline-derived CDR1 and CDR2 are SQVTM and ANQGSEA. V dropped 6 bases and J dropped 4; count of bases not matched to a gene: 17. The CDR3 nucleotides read TGCAGCGTCTCACCTTCCCAGGGGGGTGTGGGCACTGAAGCTTTCTTT. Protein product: CSVSPSQGGVGTEAFF.

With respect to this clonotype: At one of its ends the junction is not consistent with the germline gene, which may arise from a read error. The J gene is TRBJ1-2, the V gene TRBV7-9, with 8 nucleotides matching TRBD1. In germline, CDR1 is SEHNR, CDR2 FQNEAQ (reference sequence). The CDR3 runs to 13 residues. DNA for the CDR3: TGTACCAGCAGCTTAACAGGGGGTGGCGGCTACACCTTC. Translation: CTSSLTGGGGYTF.

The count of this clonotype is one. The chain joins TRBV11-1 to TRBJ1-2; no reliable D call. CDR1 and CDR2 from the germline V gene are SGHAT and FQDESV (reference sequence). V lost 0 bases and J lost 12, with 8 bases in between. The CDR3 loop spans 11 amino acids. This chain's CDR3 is CASSLASGNTF. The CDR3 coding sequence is TGTGCCAGCAGCTTAGCTTCAGGAAACACCTTC.

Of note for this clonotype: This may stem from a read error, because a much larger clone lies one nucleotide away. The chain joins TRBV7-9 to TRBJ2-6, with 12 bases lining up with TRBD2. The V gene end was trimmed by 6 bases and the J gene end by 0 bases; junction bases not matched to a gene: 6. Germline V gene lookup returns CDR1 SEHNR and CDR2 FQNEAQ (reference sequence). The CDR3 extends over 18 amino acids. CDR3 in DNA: TGTGCCAGCAGGGGGACTAGCGGGTTACCCTCTGGGGCCAACGTCCTGACTTTC. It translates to CASRGTSGLPSGANVLTF.

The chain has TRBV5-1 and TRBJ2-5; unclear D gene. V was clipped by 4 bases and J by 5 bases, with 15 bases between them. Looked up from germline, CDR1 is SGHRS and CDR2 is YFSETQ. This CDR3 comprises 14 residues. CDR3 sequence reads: CASSPERQEETQYF. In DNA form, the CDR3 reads TGCGCCAGCAGCCCGGAGCGACAAGAGGAGACCCAGTACTTC.

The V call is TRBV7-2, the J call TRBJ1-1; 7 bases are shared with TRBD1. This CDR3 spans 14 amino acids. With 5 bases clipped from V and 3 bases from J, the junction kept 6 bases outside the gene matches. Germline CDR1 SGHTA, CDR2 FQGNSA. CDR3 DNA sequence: TGTGCCAGCAGCGAAAATACAGGGGACACTGAAGCTTTCTTT. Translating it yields CASSENTGDTEAFF.

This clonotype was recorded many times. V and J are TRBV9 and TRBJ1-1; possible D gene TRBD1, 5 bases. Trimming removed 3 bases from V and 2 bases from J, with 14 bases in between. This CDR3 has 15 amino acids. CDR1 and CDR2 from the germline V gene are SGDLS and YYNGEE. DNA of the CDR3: TGTGCCAGCAGCGCACAACAGGCGCTCAACACTGAAGCTTTCTTT. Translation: CASSAQQALNTEAFF.

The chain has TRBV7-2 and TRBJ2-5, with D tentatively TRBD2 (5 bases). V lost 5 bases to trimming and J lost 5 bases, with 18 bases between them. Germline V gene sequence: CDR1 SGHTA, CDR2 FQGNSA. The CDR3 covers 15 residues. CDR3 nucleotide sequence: TGTGCCAGCAGCCAAGATGTAGAGGGCTGGGAGACCCAGTACTTC. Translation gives CASSQDVEGWETQYF.